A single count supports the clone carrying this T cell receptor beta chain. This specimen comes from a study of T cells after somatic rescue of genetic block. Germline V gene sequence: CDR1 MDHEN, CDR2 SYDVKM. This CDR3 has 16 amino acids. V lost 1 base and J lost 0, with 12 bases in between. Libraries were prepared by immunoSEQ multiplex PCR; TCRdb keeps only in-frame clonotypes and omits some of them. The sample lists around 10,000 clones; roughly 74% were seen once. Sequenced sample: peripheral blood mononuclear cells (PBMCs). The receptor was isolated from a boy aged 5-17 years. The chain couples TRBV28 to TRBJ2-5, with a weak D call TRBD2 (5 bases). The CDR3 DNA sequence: TGTGCCAGCAGTTTATTACCCTCGGACTACCAAGAGACCCAGTACTTC. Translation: CASSLLPSDYQETQYF. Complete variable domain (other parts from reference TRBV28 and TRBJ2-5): DVKVTQSSRYLVKRTGEKVFLECVQDMDHENMFWYRQDPGLGLRLIYFSYDVKMKEKGDIPEGYSVSREKKERFSLILESASTNQTSMYLCASSLLPSDYQETQYFGPGTRLLVL.